This T cell receptor beta chain was identified in a study of long-term antiretroviral therapy in people with HIV. J lost 3 bases, V lost 5 bases, and 6 bases had no gene match. There are 15 residues in the CDR3. Germline assignment: CDR1 SGHTA and CDR2 FQGNSA. The assay used was immunoSEQ (version v3.0), run at survey level. Generated by immunoSEQ multiplex PCR, the TCRdb table keeps only in-frame clones and is missing some. Of more than 20,000 clones listed, under 85% are singletons. Specimen: unsorted PBMCs, collected 0.5 years before starting antiretroviral therapy. This rearrangement joins TRBV7-2 to TRBJ2-1; 8 nucleotides align to TRBD2. The source is a man in his forties or fifties with HIV. CDR3 DNA sequence: TGTGCCAGCAGCCGAACTAGCGGTCTCTACAATGAGCAGTTCTTC. Translated, it gives CASSRTSGLYNEQFF.